This T cell receptor beta chain was observed in a study of T cell responses to AZD1222 COVID-19 vaccine. Study-wide results and caveats: Distributed over spike, vaccine-associated CD4 TCRs predominated at 160-218 and 743-854. Seropositivity was recorded at baseline in only 6 or 7 AZD1222 recipients.

A word on this clone: Its target is unknown.

Libraries were prepared by immunoSEQ multiplex PCR; TCRdb keeps only in-frame clonotypes and omits some of them. The data hold some 140,000 clones, with roughly 93% observed a single time. The CDR3 runs to 15 residues. V shed 0 bases and J shed 2 bases, with 8 bases lying between them. Germline assignment: CDR1 MGHRA and CDR2 YSYEKL. Material: peripheral blood, obtained on day 0 of AZD1222 vaccination. The chain links TRBV4-1 to TRBJ1-3, with a possible D match to TRBD1 (5 bases). The receptor was isolated from an adult in good health. The CDR3 DNA follows: TGCGCCAGCAGCCAAGACGCAGGGACTGGAAACACCATATATTTT. Its translation is CASSQDAGTGNTIYF.